This TCR beta chain was identified during a study of T cells in Graves' hyperthyroidism and ophthalmopathy. Researchers took RNA transcripts and amplified the TCR beta CDR3 regions from them. HTBI primers drove first-round RT-PCR of the TCR CDR3. TCRdb reprocessed the multiplex PCR reads with MiXCR, giving one entry per CDR3 protein. Of roughly 350,000 distinct CDR3 sequences listed, approximately 13% are singletons. Comment on this clonotype: Since a much larger clone is just one base distant, this may be a read error.

The source of this sequence is a woman between 35 and 50 years old with Graves' ophthalmopathy. The sample comprised blood.

The CDR3 nucleotides are TGTGCCAGCAGCCCGACTAGCGGGGCTCCCTACGAGCAGTACTTC. Translated, it gives CASSPTSGAPYEQYF. This chain uses TRBV12-3 or TRBV12-4 with TRBJ2-7; 11 nucleotides line up with TRBD2. V shed 6 bases, J shed 2 bases, and the junction held 6 bases outside the gene matches. The CDR3 consists of 15 residues.